These T cell receptor beta chains were read from a single sample in a study of blood T cell repertoires in COVID-19. Clones were read by immunoSEQ multiplex PCR, and TCRdb kept only the in-frame ones, dropping some. The sample holds 250,000 to 350,000 clones; around 90% are singletons and the top ten take roughly 5.9%. Sequenced sample: peripheral blood. All receptors derive from a woman between 50 and 59 years old with COVID-19, enrolled during active disease. The conserved cysteine and the conserved F or W are not part of the CDR3 here. Fields, in order: V gene, J gene, CDR3 protein.

>TRBV4-2|TRBJ1-5
ASSISRRTGGSNQPQH
>TRBV4-3|TRBJ1-2
ASSRTGGEGYT
>TRBV28|TRBJ1-5
ASSSDRASNQPQH
>TRBV19|TRBJ2-2
ASSIPLPGLAFTGELF
>TRBV30|TRBJ2-7
AWSVGWGLYQQY
>TRBV18|TRBJ2-7
ASSPQERAYEQY
>TRBV25-1|TRBJ2-1
ASSEYRSGRFNNEQF
>TRBV7-9|TRBJ1-2
ASSLTGSYGYT
>TRBV7-9|TRBJ1-3
ASSGRQGVGNTIY
>TRBV6-5|TRBJ1-5
ASSYSGALNQPQH
>TRBV3-1/TRBV3-2|TRBJ2-5
ASSQDWPEQETQY
>TRBV5-6|TRBJ2-7
ASSLGTAGEQY
>TRBV7-2|TRBJ2-1
ASSFGGRVNEQF
>TRBV5-1|TRBJ1-5
ASSAEGNQPQH
>TRBV2|TRBJ1-5
ASGPQGHSNQPQH
>TRBV7-9|TRBJ2-3
ASSLDLAGGTDTQY
>TRBV29-1|TRBJ1-3
SVELEDRDSVSGNTIY
>TRBV5-5|TRBJ2-7
ASSPGGLAALVGYEQY
>TRBV5-1|TRBJ2-5
ASSWRLAGGGEQETQY
>TRBV5-6|TRBJ2-1
ASSLGENGYNEQF
>TRBV19|TRBJ2-7
ASSIVPSGRGEQY
>TRBV11-2|TRBJ2-1
ASGRGNEQF
>TRBV24-1|TRBJ2-2
ATSDLGAGGAGELF
>TRBV5-8|TRBJ2-5
ASSMGLAGVPNQETQY
>TRBV14|TRBJ2-2
ASSQITSVLATGELF
>TRBV11-2|TRBJ2-7
ASSYYSYEQY
>TRBV4-2|TRBJ2-2
ASSQDRENTGELF
>TRBV14|TRBJ1-1
ASSQGWGPNTEAF
>TRBV30|TRBJ1-5
AWSTGFNQPQH